In its sample, the clone carrying this T cell receptor (beta chain) was seen many times. No antigen is known for it. Germline CDR1 reads SNHLY; CDR2 reads FYNNEI. The V end was cut by 7 bases, the J end by 4 bases, with 16 bases between. The CDR3 runs to 14 residues. These data come from a study of T cells in Graves' hyperthyroidism and ophthalmopathy. Study outcomes and limitations: Separation of ophthalmopathy from stable hyperthyroidism was achieved by a 13 V-J model. The model's output predicted ophthalmopathy at a median of 6.5 months prior to onset.

Exclusion followed for patients with uncontrolled infection, other autoimmune disease, pregnancy or lactation. The PBMCs had their origin in approximately 10 ml of fresh peripheral blood. The CDR3 regions of TCR beta were amplified from RNA transcripts. The HTBI primer set was used in a first-round RT-PCR of the TCR CDR3. TCRdb recomputed calls from the multiplex PCR reads with MiXCR, one row per CDR3 protein. The data contain around 520,000 distinct CDR3 sequences, approximately 15% of them singletons. The sequence derives from a woman aged 18-29 years with Graves' hyperthyroidism. The sequencing sample was made of blood. This rearrangement joins TRBV2 to TRBJ1-1; D unresolved. The CDR3 bases are TGTGCCAGCATAGGGCAGGTAACGGTCACTGAAGCTTTCTTT. Its protein product is CASIGQVTVTEAFF.